Shown below are 31 T cell receptor beta chains from a single sample sequenced in a study of T cells after yellow fever vaccination. TCRdb analysed the 5' RACE reads with MiXCR anew, one entry per CDR3 protein. Of 300,000 to 400,000 distinct CDR3 sequences listed, 12% are singletons. This material consisted of CD4+ T cells sorted from PBMCs, taken 15 days after the yellow fever booster vaccination. These TCRs come from a man aged 18 to 35 who received the YFV17D yellow fever vaccine.

The chain has TRBV5-1 and TRBJ1-4; TRBD1 matches 7 bases. The CDR3 spans 14 residues. V was clipped by 4 bases and J by 5 bases; unmatched bases: 5. Germline V lookup: CDR1 SGHRS, CDR2 YFSETQ. CDR3 loop: CASSEGQRNEKLFF. In DNA, the CDR3 is TGCGCCAGCAGCGAGGGACAGCGGAATGAAAAACTGTTTTTT.

This clonotype was found a few times. The V gene is TRBV18, the J gene TRBJ1-1; D ambiguous. V was cut by 1 base and J by 5 bases, with 8 bases left in between. CDR1 is KGHSH and CDR2 is LQKENI in the germline V gene. The CDR3 runs to 13 residues. This CDR3 reads CASSPQGLTEAFF. The CDR3, as DNA: TGTGCCAGCTCACCACAGGGCTTGACTGAAGCTTTCTTT.

This rearrangement joins TRBV9 to TRBJ2-3; the match to TRBD2 covers 11 bases. Per germline, CDR1 SGDLS and CDR2 YYNGEE. There are 18 residues in the CDR3. Trimming took 2 bases from V and 6 from J; bases not matched to a gene: 14. CDR3 in amino acids: CASSVAPSASGGSDTQYF. The CDR3 DNA is TGTGCCAGCAGCGTCGCTCCTAGCGCTAGCGGGGGGTCGGATACGCAGTATTTT.

This clonotype was detected only a few times. The chain has TRBV30 and TRBJ2-1; D may be TRBD2 (5 bases). V lost 0 bases to trimming and J lost 9 bases, with 15 bases between them. The germline gives CDR1 GTSNPN, CDR2 SVGIG (reference sequence). This CDR3 is 14 amino acids long. In nucleotides, the CDR3 is TGTGCCTGGAGTGTACATGGCGGAGGCGGTGAGCAGTTCTTC. Protein: CAWSVHGGGGEQFF.

In its sample, this clonotype was seen a few times. J is TRBJ2-3 and V is TRBV12-3 or TRBV12-4; D is perhaps TRBD2 (6 bases). The CDR3 extends over 14 amino acids. V lost 6 bases, J lost 2 bases, and 12 bases lay in between. This chain's CDR3 is CASSQTSPTDTQYF. The CDR3 coding sequence is TGTGCCAGCAGCCAGACTAGTCCCACAGATACGCAGTATTTT.

This clonotype was observed a few times. The chain has TRBV20-1 and TRBJ2-5, with D maybe TRBD2 (5 bases). The ends were cut back, 3 bases at V and 1 base at J, with 12 bases in the middle. CDR1 DFQATT and CDR2 SNEGSKA come from the germline V gene (reference sequence). This CDR3 comprises 14 residues. CDR3 sequence: CSASSGDFQETQYF. CDR3 DNA: TGCAGTGCTAGTTCCGGGGATTTCCAAGAGACCCAGTACTTC.

This clonotype was counted a few times. This chain connects TRBV5-1 to TRBJ2-1, with a possible D match to TRBD2 (6 bases). Germline V gene lookup returns CDR1 SGHRS and CDR2 YFSETQ. This CDR3 comprises 15 residues. The ends were cut back, 1 base at V and 5 bases at J, with 13 bases in the middle. The CDR3 DNA sequence: TGCGCCAGCAGCTTGTGGTCGGGCGGGGACAATGAGCAGTTCTTC. Residues: CASSLWSGGDNEQFF.

The V gene is TRBV3-1, the J gene TRBJ1-2; tentatively, D is TRBD1 (6 bases). The germline V and J ends were trimmed by 4 bases and 8 bases, with 11 bases remaining between them. The CDR3 has 12 amino acids. Germline CDR1 reads LGHDT; CDR2 reads YNNKEL (reference sequence). CDR3 DNA: TGTGCCAGCAGCCGGAACGGACAGGGCTACACCTTC. Its protein is CASSRNGQGYTF. Using reference TRBV3-1 and TRBJ1-2 for the parts outside the CDR3, the full variable domain is DTAVSQTPKYLVTQMGNDKSIKCEQNLGHDTMYWYKQDSKKFLKIMFSYNNKELIINETVPNRFSPKSPDKAHLNLHINSLELGDSAVYFCASSRNGQGYTFGSGTRLTVV.

This clonotype was counted ten times or more. The J gene is TRBJ2-5, the V gene TRBV7-9, with D possibly being TRBD1 (5 bases). The CDR3 is made up of 12 amino acids. CDR1 SEHNR and CDR2 FQNEAQ come from the germline V gene (reference sequence). The V gene lost 4 bases and the J gene lost 13 bases, with 16 bases spanning the gap. The CDR3, as DNA: TGTGCCAGCAGCTCCCAAGGACAACGTCGGTACTTC. Translation gives CASSSQGQRRYF.

The chain carries TRBV6-5 and TRBJ1-4, with no clear D. Germline CDR1 is MNHEY and CDR2 is SVGAGI. This CDR3 has 13 amino acids. Trimming removed 6 bases at V and 5 bases at J, with 10 bases between. The CDR3 spells CASSLIRNEKLFF. CDR3 DNA sequence: TGTGCCAGCAGCCTCATTAGGAATGAAAAACTGTTTTTT.

This sequence joins TRBV15 and TRBJ2-2; 8 bases map to TRBD2. The ends lost 3 bases at V and 0 bases at J; junction bases unmatched: 6. The CDR3 is 17 amino acids. CDR1 LNHNV and CDR2 YYDKDF come from the germline V gene (reference sequence). The CDR3 sequence: CATSRGLGGSNTGELFF. The DNA for the CDR3 is TGTGCCACCAGCAGGGGACTAGGGGGATCGAACACCGGGGAGCTGTTTTTT.

This clonotype was recorded many times. V usage is TRBV5-1 and J usage is TRBJ2-5, with D uncertain. The length of the CDR3 is 14 residues. Trimming removed 4 bases from V and 5 bases from J, with 15 bases in between. CDR1 SGHRS and CDR2 YFSETQ come from the germline V gene. The CDR3 loop is CASSTSYRDETQYF. Written as DNA, the CDR3 is TGCGCCAGCAGCACCTCATACAGAGATGAGACCCAGTACTTC.

This clonotype was found a few times. This chain connects TRBV7-2 to TRBJ2-1; weak D call: TRBD2 (6 bases). V lost 5 bases and J lost 6, with 17 bases in between. This CDR3 contains 15 residues. Per germline, CDR1 SGHTA and CDR2 FQGNSA. The DNA for the CDR3 is TGTGCCAGCAGCCTGGGGGGAACCCGCTCCAATGAGCAGTTCTTC. It specifies CASSLGGTRSNEQFF.

This clonotype was seen a handful of times. This rearrangement joins TRBV20-1 to TRBJ1-2, with 7 bases matching TRBD1. CDR1 is DFQATT and CDR2 is SNEGSKA in the germline V gene (reference sequence). The V segment lost 1 base and the J segment 5 bases; nucleotides outside the gene matches: 4. The CDR3 consists of 13 residues. CDR3 amino acids: CSARGGTAYGYTF. The CDR3 nucleotides are TGCAGTGCTAGAGGTGGGACAGCTTATGGCTACACCTTC.

This clonotype has more than one count but fewer than ten. This sequence joins TRBV28 and TRBJ1-4; D ambiguous. This CDR3 contains 13 residues. The germline V gene encodes CDR1 MDHEN and CDR2 SYDVKM. The V and J ends lost 6 bases and 7 bases respectively, with 12 bases between them. The CDR3 bases are TGTGCCAGCAGCCCAAAGTTTGTTGAAAAACTGTTTTTT. Its protein product is CASSPKFVEKLFF.

CDR3 nucleotides: TGTGCCAGCTCACCACAGGGAAACCAGGTGCAGTTCTTC. This encodes CASSPQGNQVQFF. The rearrangement uses TRBV18 and TRBJ2-1; D is unresolved. The CDR3 extends over 13 amino acids. Trimming removed 1 base from V and 12 bases from J, with 13 bases in between. From germline, CDR1 is KGHSH and CDR2 LQKENI.

This clonotype was observed a handful of times. V gene TRBV7-2 combines with J gene TRBJ2-3; unclear D gene. Deletions cut 0 bases from V and 5 bases from J, with 9 bases between. Germline-derived CDR1 and CDR2 are SGHTA and FQGNSA. The CDR3 totals 14 residues. The CDR3 is CASSLARSGDTQYF. The DNA of the CDR3 is TGTGCCAGCAGCTTAGCGCGGTCCGGAGATACGCAGTATTTT. Using reference TRBV7-2 and TRBJ2-3 for the parts outside the CDR3, the full variable domain is GAGVSQSPSNKVTEKGKDVELRCDPISGHTALYWYRQSLGQGLEFLIYFQGNSAPDKSGLPSDRFSAERTGGSVSTLTIQRTQQEDSAVYLCASSLARSGDTQYFGPGTRLTVL.

This clonotype was detected a few times. The chain uses TRBV10-3 and TRBJ1-1; no firm D call. Deletions cut 4 bases from V and 2 bases from J, with 5 bases between. The CDR3 runs 12 residues. The germline CDR1 and CDR2 sequences are ENHRY and SYGVKD. The CDR3 DNA reads as TGTGCCATCAGTGGTTTTAACACTGAAGCTTTCTTT. Translation: CAISGFNTEAFF.

The sample holds a few counts of this clonotype. The chain uses TRBV15 and TRBJ2-7, with 7 bases fitting TRBD2. Germline lookup yields CDR1 LNHNV and CDR2 YYDKDF (reference sequence). CDR3 length: 13 residues. After removal of 3 bases from V and 3 bases from J, the junction contained 2 bases not matched to a gene. The CDR3 spells CATSRGGVYEQYF. DNA for the CDR3: TGTGCCACCAGCAGGGGGGGGGTCTACGAGCAGTACTTC.

The chain joins TRBV4-1 to TRBJ2-3; 7 positions match TRBD2. In germline, CDR1 is MGHRA, CDR2 YSYEKL. This CDR3 region has 15 residues. The trim removed 1 base at V and 6 bases at J, leaving 7 bases unmatched. CDR3: CASSQVSGGGDTQYF. The CDR3 DNA follows: TGCGCCAGCAGCCAAGTGTCCGGGGGAGGGGATACGCAGTATTTT.

This clonotype was recorded a few times. The rearrangement joins TRBV5-1 to TRBJ2-1; weak D call: TRBD2 (6 bases). Trimming stripped 5 bases from V and 2 bases from J, with 14 bases between. This CDR3 region has 15 residues. The germline CDR1 and CDR2 sequences are SGHRS and YFSETQ. The CDR3 is CASSSGLPAYNEQFF. Written as DNA, the CDR3 is TGCGCCAGCAGTTCGGGACTCCCGGCCTACAATGAGCAGTTCTTC. The entire variable domain, with the rest obtained from reference TRBV5-1 and TRBJ2-1, is as follows: KAGVTQTPRYLIKTRGQQVTLSCSPISGHRSVSWYQQTPGQGLQFLFEYFSETQRNKGNFPGRFSGRQFSNSRSEMNVSTLELGDSALYLCASSSGLPAYNEQFFGPGTRLTVL.

This clonotype was picked up a small number of times. The chain combines TRBV7-2 with TRBJ1-6, with 7 bases identical to TRBD1. The ends lost 2 bases at V and 6 bases at J; junction bases unmatched: 7. The CDR3 contains 16 residues. Germline CDR1 reads SGHTA; CDR2 reads FQGNSA. The CDR3 DNA is TGTGCCAGCAGCTTATTGGGGACAGTTACTAATTCACCCCTCCACTTT. Residues: CASSLLGTVTNSPLHF.

V and J are TRBV28 and TRBJ2-7; D remains ambiguous. Trimming cost V 4 bases and J 4 bases, with 11 bases left between them. Per the germline V gene, CDR1 is MDHEN and CDR2 is SYDVKM. CDR3 length: 13 residues. The CDR3 loop is CASSSGSGYEQYV. The CDR3 DNA is TGTGCCAGCAGTTCTGGGTCCGGGTACGAGCAGTACGTC.

This clonotype was counted ten times or more. This sequence joins TRBV4-1 and TRBJ1-2; a weak D match, TRBD1 (6 bases). V was clipped by 4 bases and J by 8 bases, with 20 bases between them. Germline V gives CDR1 MGHRA, CDR2 YSYEKL. CDR3 size: 15 residues. DNA of the CDR3: TGCGCCAGCAGCCTCCCCTCGGCAGGGGCGCCCGGCTACACCTTC. Translated: CASSLPSAGAPGYTF.

This clonotype was detected only a few times. The V gene is TRBV7-2, the J gene TRBJ2-2, with D tentatively TRBD1 (5 bases). Germline V lookup: CDR1 SGHTA, CDR2 FQGNSA. The V gene lost 0 bases and the J gene lost 3 bases, with 11 bases spanning the gap. CDR3 length: 16 residues. This CDR3 is CASSLARRVDTGELFF. Here the CDR3 DNA reads TGTGCCAGCAGCTTAGCGCGCAGGGTGGACACCGGGGAGCTGTTTTTT.

This rearrangement joins TRBV4-1 to TRBJ1-1; 7 bases are a match to TRBD1. V trimming: 2 bases; J trimming: 1 base; junction bases outside the gene matches: 4. The germline V gene has CDR1 MGHRA and CDR2 YSYEKL. The CDR3 length is 15 residues. The CDR3 sequence: CASSQTGTANTEAFF. DNA for the CDR3: TGCGCCAGCAGCCAAACCGGGACAGCGAACACTGAAGCTTTCTTT.

The V gene is TRBV20-1, the J gene TRBJ1-4; D is unresolved. Deletions cut 0 bases from V and 4 bases from J, with 9 bases between. Germline V gene lookup returns CDR1 DFQATT and CDR2 SNEGSKA (reference sequence). The CDR3 spans 14 residues. This chain's CDR3 is CSARDLRNNEKLFF. In DNA form, the CDR3 reads TGCAGTGCTAGAGATTTACGGAATAATGAAAAACTGTTTTTT.

CDR3 sequence: CASSGTPPDTQYF. CDR3 in DNA: TGTGCCAGCAGCGGGACCCCGCCCGATACGCAGTATTTT. The chain employs TRBV7-6 and TRBJ2-3, with D tentatively TRBD1 or TRBD2 (5 bases each). The CDR3 is 13 amino acids. V lost 5 bases to trimming and J lost 6 bases, with 12 bases between them. The germline V gene has CDR1 SGHVS and CDR2 FNYEAQ.

This clonotype came up a few times. The rearrangement links TRBV7-3 to TRBJ2-2; no clear D. CDR3 length: 14 residues. Trimming stripped 1 base from V and 2 bases from J, with 5 bases between. Germline values: CDR1 SGHTA, CDR2 FQGTGA. CDR3 amino acids: CASSLNHNTGELFF. The CDR3 nucleotides read TGTGCCAGCAGCTTAAACCATAACACCGGGGAGCTGTTTTTT. Full variable domain (outside the CDR3, taken from reference TRBV7-3 and TRBJ2-2): GAGVSQTPSNKVTEKGKYVELRCDPISGHTALYWYRQSLGQGPEFLIYFQGTGAADDSGLPNDRFFAVRPEGSVSTLKIQRTERGDSAVYLCASSLNHNTGELFFGEGSRLTVL.

The chain uses TRBV12-3 or TRBV12-4 and TRBJ2-3, with D perhaps TRBD1 (6 bases). Trimming removed 6 bases at V and 10 bases at J, with 26 bases between. This CDR3 has 16 amino acids. As DNA, the CDR3 is TGTGCCAGCAGCACTTCGAGGGGGTGGAAACCCCGCCCGCAGTATTTT. Its protein product is CASSTSRGWKPRPQYF.

This clonotype has more than one count but fewer than ten. The rearrangement uses TRBV20-1 and TRBJ1-3; no clear D gene. CDR1 is DFQATT and CDR2 is SNEGSKA in the germline V gene (reference sequence). The CDR3 is 11 amino acids. V was trimmed by 8 bases and J by 6 bases, leaving 11 bases between them. This CDR3 reads CSYGSTNTIYF. The CDR3, as DNA: TGCAGTTATGGTTCTACAAACACCATATATTTT.